Sequencing of this T cell receptor beta chain was carried out in a study of blood T cell repertoires in COVID-19. The overall study: Sample material is recorded as cDNA or gDNA derived from T cells, B-cell-depleted T cells, or PBMCs.

Germline lookup yields CDR1 SGHTA and CDR2 FQGNSA. The ends lost 4 bases at V and 4 bases at J; junction bases unmatched: 6. The CDR3 contains 15 residues. Clones were sequenced by immunoSEQ multiplex PCR, and TCRdb holds only the in-frame ones, with some missing. This sample has about 55,000 clones, with roughly 83% found just once. This clonotype was sampled from a woman over 75 with acute or convalescent COVID-19. The chain carries TRBV7-2 and TRBJ2-1, with TRBD2 matching over 8 bases. The sample taken for sequencing was peripheral blood. The CDR3 sequence: CASSSTSGQYNEQFF. CDR3 DNA: TGTGCCAGCAGCTCTACTAGCGGACAATACAATGAGCAGTTCTTC.